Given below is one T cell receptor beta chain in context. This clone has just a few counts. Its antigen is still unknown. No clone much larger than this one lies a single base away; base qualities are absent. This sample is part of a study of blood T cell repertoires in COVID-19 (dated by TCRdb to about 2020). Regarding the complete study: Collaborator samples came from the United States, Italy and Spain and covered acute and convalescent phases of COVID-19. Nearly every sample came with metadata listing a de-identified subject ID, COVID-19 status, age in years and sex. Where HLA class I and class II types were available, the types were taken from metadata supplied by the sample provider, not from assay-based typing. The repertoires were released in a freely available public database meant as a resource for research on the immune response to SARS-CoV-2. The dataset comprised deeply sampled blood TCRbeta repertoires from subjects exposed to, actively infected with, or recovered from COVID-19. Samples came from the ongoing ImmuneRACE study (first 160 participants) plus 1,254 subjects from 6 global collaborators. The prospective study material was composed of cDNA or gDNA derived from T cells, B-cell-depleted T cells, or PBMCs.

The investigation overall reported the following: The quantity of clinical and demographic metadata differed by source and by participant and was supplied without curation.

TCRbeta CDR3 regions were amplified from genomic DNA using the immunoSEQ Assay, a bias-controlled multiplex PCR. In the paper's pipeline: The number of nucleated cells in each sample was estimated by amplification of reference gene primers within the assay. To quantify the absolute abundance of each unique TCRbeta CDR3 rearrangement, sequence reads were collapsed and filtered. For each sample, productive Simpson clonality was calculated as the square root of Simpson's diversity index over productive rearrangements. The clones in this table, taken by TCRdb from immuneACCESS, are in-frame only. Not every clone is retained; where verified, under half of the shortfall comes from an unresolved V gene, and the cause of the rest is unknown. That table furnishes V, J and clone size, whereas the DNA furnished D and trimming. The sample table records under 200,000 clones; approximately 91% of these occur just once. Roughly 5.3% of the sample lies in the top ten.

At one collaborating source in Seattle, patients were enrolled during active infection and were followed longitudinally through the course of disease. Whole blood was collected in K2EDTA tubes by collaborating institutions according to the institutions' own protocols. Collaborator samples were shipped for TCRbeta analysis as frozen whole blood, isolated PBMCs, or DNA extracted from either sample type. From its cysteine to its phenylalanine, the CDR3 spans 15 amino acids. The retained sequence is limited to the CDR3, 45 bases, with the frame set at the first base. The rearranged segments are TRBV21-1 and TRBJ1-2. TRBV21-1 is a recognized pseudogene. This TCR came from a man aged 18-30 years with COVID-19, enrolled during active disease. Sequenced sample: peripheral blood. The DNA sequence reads TGTGCCAGCAGCAAAATAAGGCGGACTTTCTATGGCTACACCTTC. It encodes CASSKIRRTFYGYTF.